The rows below give T cell receptor beta chains drawn from one sample of a study of shared clonotypes between healthy human individuals. Assay: immunoSEQ multiplex PCR; the TCRdb copy retains only in-frame clones and omits some. The sample lists over 1.5 million clones; under 99% were seen once. Material: naive CD4+ T cells sorted from blood. These TCRs come from a man aged 25-45 years in good health. The CDR3 runs from the conserved cysteine through the conserved F or W. The D gene is left open where the match is weak. Some rows mark clone size as missing; the rest say once, few, many or name a class of expanded clone.

J gene	D gene	clone size	V gene	CDR3 protein	CDR3 DNA
TRBJ2-7	TRBD1	-	TRBV27	CASSSRTGGEFYEQYF	TGTGCCAGCAGTTCCAGGACAGGGGGGGAGTTTTACGAGCAGTACTTC
TRBJ2-2	TRBD1	-	TRBV4-1	CASSQRQGFGTGELFF	TGCGCCAGCAGTCAGAGACAGGGATTCGGCACCGGGGAGCTGTTTTTT
TRBJ2-3	-	-	TRBV10-2	CASGRRTFTDTQYF	TGCGCCAGCGGACGCCGCACCTTCACAGATACGCAGTATTTT
TRBJ2-5	-	-	TRBV4-1	CASSQEGVGALLETQYF	TGCGCCAGCAGCCAAGAGGGGGTGGGAGCCCTCCTGGAGACCCAGTACTTC
TRBJ2-3	-	-	TRBV11-3	CASSLAPGNTDTQYF	TGTGCCAGCAGCTTAGCTCCAGGGAACACAGATACGCAGTATTTT
TRBJ2-5	-	once	TRBV11-2	CASSFYGDLQETQYF	TGTGCCAGCAGCTTTTACGGGGACCTCCAAGAGACCCAGTACTTC
TRBJ1-2	-	-	TRBV11-2	CASSLAPKWQIYGYTF	TGTGCCAGCAGCTTAGCCCCCAAGTGGCAGATCTATGGCTACACCTTC
TRBJ1-4	TRBD1	-	TRBV6-6	CASRTGLYEKLFF	TGTGCCAGCCGGACAGGGTTGTATGAAAAACTGTTTTTT
TRBJ1-2	-	-	TRBV25-1	CASSEPPPTDSGGGGYTF	TGTGCCAGCAGTGAACCCCCACCGACAGACTCCGGGGGAGGTGGCTACACCTTC
TRBJ1-3	-	-	TRBV30	CAWKYAAGNTIYF	TGTGCCTGGAAGTATGCGGCTGGAAACACCATATATTTT
TRBJ1-4	-	-	TRBV7-9	CASSSDSPAKKLFF	TGTGCCAGCAGCTCGGACAGCCCAGCGAAAAAACTGTTTTTT
TRBJ2-5	TRBD2	-	TRBV27	CASSPLAGVRETQYF	TGTGCCAGCAGTCCCCTAGCGGGAGTTCGAGAGACCCAGTACTTC
TRBJ2-7	TRBD2	-	TRBV10-3	CAISEGLAGYEQYF	TGTGCCATCAGTGAGGGACTAGCGGGGTACGAGCAGTACTTC
TRBJ2-2	-	once	TRBV19	CASSMVGDTGELFF	TGTGCCAGTAGTATGGTGGGCGACACCGGGGAGCTGTTTTTT
TRBJ2-3	-	-	TRBV4-2	CATWEDSTDTQYF	TGTGCCACGTGGGAAGACAGCACAGATACGCAGTATTTT
TRBJ2-1	TRBD2	-	TRBV11-2	CASSPSGSSYNEQFF	TGTGCCAGCAGCCCTAGCGGGAGCTCCTACAATGAGCAGTTCTTC
TRBJ2-3	TRBD1	-	TRBV28	CASIDKGQGVDTQYF	TGTGCCAGCATTGACAAGGGACAGGGAGTAGATACGCAGTATTTT
TRBJ2-2	-	-	TRBV5-1	CASSLGQGNGELFF	TGCGCCAGCAGCTTGGGGCAGGGCAACGGGGAGCTGTTTTTT
TRBJ2-6	-	-	TRBV4-1	CASSQLGGSGANVLTF	TGCGCCAGCAGCCAGTTAGGAGGTTCTGGGGCCAACGTCCTGACTTTC
TRBJ2-2	-	-	TRBV7-6	CASSASQAYTGELFF	TGTGCCAGCAGCGCTAGCCAGGCATACACCGGGGAGCTGTTTTTT
TRBJ2-1	-	-	TRBV7-9	CASSTRLGDEQFF	TGTGCCAGCAGCACCCGACTGGGGGATGAGCAGTTCTTC
TRBJ2-1	TRBD2	-	TRBV6-6	CASSYSGTSGEQFF	TGTGCCAGCAGTTACTCCGGGACTAGCGGCGAGCAGTTCTTC
TRBJ1-1	-	once	TRBV5-4	CASSLVTGQNTEAFF	TGTGCCAGCAGCTTGGTAACAGGACAGAACACTGAAGCTTTCTTT
TRBJ2-6	-	-	TRBV5-1	CASSLVGFGANVLTF	TGCGCCAGCAGCTTAGTAGGATTTGGGGCCAACGTCCTGACTTTC
TRBJ1-1	-	-	TRBV7-2	CASSLLTRNTEAFF	TGTGCCAGCAGCTTATTGACACGGAACACTGAAGCTTTCTTT
TRBJ1-4	-	-	TRBV2	CASRGSEKLFF	TGTGCCAGCAGAGGCAGTGAAAAACTGTTTTTT
TRBJ2-5	TRBD2	once	TRBV5-1	CASSFASGIRETQYF	TGCGCCAGCAGCTTCGCTAGCGGGATTCGGGAGACCCAGTACTTC
TRBJ1-5	-	-	TRBV23-1	CASRIPRGQPQHF	TGCGCCAGCAGGATACCAAGAGGTCAGCCCCAGCATTTT
TRBJ2-1	TRBD1	-	TRBV18	CASSSTGGDNEQFF	TGTGCCAGCTCATCGACAGGGGGGGACAATGAGCAGTTCTTC
TRBJ2-7	-	-	TRBV19	CASSLVPDEQYF	TGTGCCAGTAGTTTAGTCCCGGACGAGCAGTACTTC
TRBJ2-7	-	-	TRBV11-2	CASSPYGGPGYEQYF	TGTGCCAGCAGCCCCTATGGAGGGCCCGGCTACGAGCAGTACTTC
TRBJ2-3	-	few	TRBV18	CASSPRDTQYF	TGTGCCAGCTCACCACGAGATACGCAGTATTTT
TRBJ2-1	TRBD1	-	TRBV18	CASSEAGGYNEQFF	TGTGCCAGCTCAGAGGCAGGGGGATACAATGAGCAGTTCTTC
TRBJ2-7	-	-	TRBV5-1	CASSFHPQTYEQYF	TGCGCCAGCAGCTTCCACCCACAGACCTACGAGCAGTACTTC
TRBJ1-1	-	-	TRBV2	CACRTPRNTEAFF	TGTGCCTGCAGGACTCCGAGGAACACTGAAGCTTTCTTT
TRBJ1-2	TRBD1	-	TRBV2	CASSERGTVGSYGYTF	TGTGCCAGCAGTGAAAGGGGGACAGTAGGTTCCTATGGCTACACCTTC
TRBJ2-3	TRBD2	-	TRBV7-6	CASSLGSGSFTDTQYF	TGTGCCAGCAGCTTAGGTAGCGGGAGCTTCACAGATACGCAGTATTTT
TRBJ2-5	-	few	TRBV2	CASSPQETQYF	TGTGCCAGCAGTCCCCAAGAGACCCAGTACTTC
TRBJ1-1	-	-	TRBV7-9	CASSPRESEAFF	TGTGCCAGCAGCCCCAGGGAAAGTGAAGCTTTCTTT
TRBJ2-3	TRBD1	-	TRBV5-4	CASTGQTTDTQYF	TGTGCCAGTACGGGACAGACCACAGATACGCAGTATTTT
TRBJ2-1	TRBD2	-	TRBV19	CASSTLTSGRSYNEQFF	TGTGCCAGTAGTACCCTAACTAGCGGTCGCTCCTACAATGAGCAGTTCTTC
TRBJ2-7	TRBD2	once	TRBV18	CASSPASGRFGEQYF	TGTGCCAGCTCACCAGCTAGCGGGAGATTCGGCGAGCAGTACTTC
TRBJ1-1	-	once	TRBV9	CASSVGTTLADTEAFF	TGTGCCAGCAGCGTAGGGACGACCCTAGCGGACACTGAAGCTTTCTTT
TRBJ1-1	-	-	TRBV7-2	CASSPTPHTEAFF	TGTGCCAGCAGCCCCACGCCCCACACTGAAGCTTTCTTT
TRBJ1-5	-	-	TRBV4-3	CASSQDRLPEPQHF	TGCGCCAGCAGCCAAGATCGATTGCCCGAGCCCCAGCATTTT
TRBJ2-6	-	once	TRBV5-5	CASSSSSSLSGANVLTF	TGTGCCAGCAGCTCGAGCTCGAGTTTGTCTGGGGCCAACGTCCTGACTTTC
TRBJ2-1	-	-	TRBV7-8	CASGREYEQFF	TGTGCCAGCGGACGGGAGTATGAGCAGTTCTTC
TRBJ1-2	-	-	TRBV20-1	CSASPHGYTF	TGCAGTGCTAGTCCGCATGGCTACACCTTC
TRBJ2-5	TRBD1	-	TRBV5-1	CASSLVQGVAETQYF	TGCGCCAGCAGCTTGGTACAGGGGGTGGCAGAGACCCAGTACTTC
TRBJ2-1	-	-	TRBV12-5	CASGSADPQFF	TGTGCTAGTGGTTCCGCGGACCCGCAGTTCTTC
TRBJ2-1	TRBD2	-	TRBV9	CASSKGLAPYEQFF	TGTGCCAGCAGCAAGGGACTAGCGCCTTATGAGCAGTTCTTC
TRBJ2-7	-	once	TRBV5-1	CASSLEGQRFRSGEQYF	TGCGCCAGCAGCTTGGAAGGTCAGAGGTTCCGGAGTGGGGAGCAGTACTTC
TRBJ2-1	TRBD2	-	TRBV14	CASSHKREGLNEQFF	TGTGCCAGCAGCCACAAGCGGGAGGGTTTGAATGAGCAGTTCTTC
TRBJ2-2	TRBD2	-	TRBV2	CASKALAGPTGELFF	TGTGCCAGCAAAGCACTAGCGGGACCCACCGGGGAGCTGTTTTTT
TRBJ2-1	-	-	TRBV19	CASSISEGRLLNEQFF	TGTGCCAGTAGTATATCTGAAGGGAGATTACTCAATGAGCAGTTCTTC
TRBJ2-7	-	-	TRBV9	CASSVSSLSSYEQYF	TGTGCCAGCAGCGTATCGAGCTTGAGCTCCTACGAGCAGTACTTC
TRBJ2-3	-	-	TRBV11-3	CASSLGTSDTQYF	TGTGCCAGCAGCTTAGGGACTTCAGATACGCAGTATTTT
TRBJ2-7	TRBD1	-	TRBV6-4	CASSVAGGYEQYF	TGTGCCAGCAGTGTTGCAGGGGGATACGAGCAGTACTTC